What follows are 17 T cell receptor beta chains derived from one specimen sequenced in a study of cytomegalovirus exposure and HLA in healthy donors. The PCR ran on 60 Vbeta and 13 Jbeta primers. Sequenced by immunoSEQ multiplex PCR; TCRdb stores in-frame clones only, minus some. This sample's table has 60,000 to 70,000 clones. Sequencing was done on a sample of PBMCs. These receptors were taken from a boy younger than 18 in good health and CMV-seronegative.

The J gene is TRBJ2-7, the V gene TRBV9, with 9 bases that match TRBD1. The germline V gene has CDR1 SGDLS and CDR2 YYNGEE. CDR3 length: 13 amino acids. Germline trimming cut 3 bases from V and 4 bases from J; bases unmatched to any gene: 2. CDR3 region: CASSADRGYEQYF. The CDR3, as DNA: TGTGCCAGCAGCGCGGACAGGGGATACGAGCAGTACTTC.

V and J are TRBV6-5 and TRBJ1-5, with D possibly TRBD1 on 6 matching bases. Germline V gene lookup returns CDR1 MNHEY and CDR2 SVGAGI. V was trimmed by 6 bases and J by 12 bases, leaving 21 bases between them. The CDR3 totals 14 residues. This CDR3 is CASRSSIPTGIQHF. The CDR3 DNA is TGTGCCAGCAGGTCTAGCATACCTACAGGGATCCAGCATTTT.

The chain links TRBV7-9 to TRBJ1-1; 10 bases fit TRBD1. Germline trimming cut 2 bases from V and 6 bases from J; bases unmatched to any gene: 6. The CDR3 consists of 15 residues. The germline V gene has CDR1 SEHNR and CDR2 FQNEAQ (reference sequence). The CDR3 coding sequence is TGTGCCAGCAGCTTAATGAGTGGACAGGGGGCTGAAGCTTTCTTT. Protein product: CASSLMSGQGAEAFF.

The chain links TRBV30 to TRBJ1-4, with a weak D call TRBD1 (6 bases). The germline CDR1 and CDR2 sequences are GTSNPN and SVGIG (reference sequence). V was cut by 4 bases and J by 7 bases, with 13 bases left in between. The CDR3 extends over 13 amino acids. CDR3 nucleotides: TGTGCCTGGATTGGAAAGGGGGTTGAAAAACTGTTTTTT. Amino acids: CAWIGKGVEKLFF.

The chain joins TRBV7-2 to TRBJ2-3; D possibly corresponds to TRBD2 (6 bases). V shed 5 bases and J shed 4 bases, with 19 bases lying between them. The CDR3 contains 16 residues. Germline loops: CDR1 SGHTA, CDR2 FQGNSA. The CDR3 DNA reads as TGTGCCAGCAGCCCTGGGAGATGGCGGGGCGCAGATACGCAGTATTTT. Protein: CASSPGRWRGADTQYF.

The chain is built from TRBV5-3 and TRBJ2-1; no reliable D call. TRBV5-3 is flagged as an ORF with uncertain function. The CDR3 contains 15 residues. Trimming stripped 1 base from V and 0 bases from J, with 8 bases between. CDR3 coding DNA: TGTGCCAGAAGCTTGAAAACGGTCTCCTACAATGAGCAGTTCTTC. Encoded protein: CARSLKTVSYNEQFF.

The chain is built from TRBV19 and TRBJ1-1; 8 nucleotides match TRBD1. The CDR3 has 13 amino acids. Germline-derived CDR1 and CDR2 are LNHDA and SQIVND (reference sequence). The ends lost 8 bases at V and 0 bases at J; junction bases unmatched: 2. The CDR3 loop reads CASSGQVNTEAFF. The CDR3 DNA sequence: TGTGCCAGTTCGGGACAGGTGAACACTGAAGCTTTCTTT.

The rearrangement uses TRBV5-1 and TRBJ2-7; D perhaps matches TRBD1 (5 bases). The CDR3 is 13 residues long. Trimming removed 0 bases at V and 6 bases at J, with 10 bases between. CDR1 SGHRS and CDR2 YFSETQ come from the germline V gene. CDR3 in amino acids: CASSLAREGEQYF. CDR3 DNA: TGCGCCAGCAGCTTGGCCAGGGAAGGCGAGCAGTACTTC.

This chain links TRBV11-1 with TRBJ2-4; the match to TRBD1 covers 7 bases. Germline CDR1 and CDR2: SGHAT and FQDESV (reference sequence). The CDR3 runs to 15 residues. The ends lost 5 bases at V and 8 bases at J; junction bases unmatched: 12. The DNA of the CDR3 is TGTGCCAGCAGCCTAACCCCAGACAGGGCGGACATTCAGTACTTC. This codes for CASSLTPDRADIQYF.

The chain employs TRBV5-1 and TRBJ2-1; D uncertain. CDR3 length equals 11 residues. Germline V CDR1 and CDR2: SGHRS, YFSETQ. V dropped 2 bases and J dropped 8 bases, with 5 bases sitting between them. The CDR3 sequence is CASSFSDEQFF. CDR3 DNA sequence: TGCGCCAGCAGCTTCTCGGATGAGCAGTTCTTC. Variable domain in full (rest from reference TRBV5-1 and TRBJ2-1): KAGVTQTPRYLIKTRGQQVTLSCSPISGHRSVSWYQQTPGQGLQFLFEYFSETQRNKGNFPGRFSGRQFSNSRSEMNVSTLELGDSALYLCASSFSDEQFFGPGTRLTVL.

This sequence joins TRBV19 and TRBJ2-3; unclear D gene. The CDR3 is made up of 15 amino acids. Germline V lookup: CDR1 LNHDA, CDR2 SQIVND (reference sequence). V was pared by 4 bases and J by 1 base, with 12 bases between. CDR3 protein: CASSNSLDGTDTQYF. The CDR3 coding sequence is TGTGCCAGTAGTAATTCTCTAGACGGCACAGATACGCAGTATTTT.

This sequence joins TRBV30 and TRBJ1-4; D is unresolved. CDR1 and CDR2 (germline): GTSNPN, SVGIG (reference sequence). This CDR3 comprises 15 residues. V lost 5 bases and J lost 5, with 18 bases in between. The CDR3 bases are TGTGCCTGGTTACCCGGTTCCAATTCGAATGAAAAACTGTTTTTT. Translation gives CAWLPGSNSNEKLFF.

The chain has TRBV29-1 and TRBJ2-1; no definite D call. From germline, CDR1 is SQVTM and CDR2 ANQGSEA. The CDR3 length is 17 residues. V was pared by 1 base and J by 0 bases, with 16 bases between. The CDR3 coding sequence is TGCAGCGTTGAAGGTGTCCGTGCCGGTGGCTCCTACAATGAGCAGTTCTTC. Amino acids: CSVEGVRAGGSYNEQFF.

V is TRBV7-9 and J is TRBJ2-7; D is perhaps TRBD2 (6 bases). Germline V lookup: CDR1 SEHNR, CDR2 FQNEAQ (reference sequence). V lost 0 bases, J lost 2 bases, and 14 bases lay in between. This CDR3 is built from 16 residues. CDR3 in DNA: TGTGCCAGCAGCTTAGCCCGGGACCGCGGGGCCTACGAGCAGTACTTC. Protein sequence: CASSLARDRGAYEQYF. The variable domain in full, completed from reference TRBV7-9 and TRBJ2-7, reads DTGVSQNPRHKITKRGQNVTFRCDPISEHNRLYWYRQTLGQGPEFLTYFQNEAQLEKSRLLSDRFSAERPKGSFSTLEIQRTEQGDSAMYLCASSLARDRGAYEQYFGPGTRLTVT.

This chain uses TRBV5-1 with TRBJ1-2; 9 bases are shared with TRBD1. Looked up from germline, CDR1 is SGHRS and CDR2 is YFSETQ. The CDR3 has 14 amino acids. V was pared by 3 bases and J by 4 bases, with 4 bases of the junction left unmatched. The CDR3 nucleotides are TGCGCCAGCAGCTGGGGGACAGGGTCCTATGGCTACACCTTC. Amino acid sequence: CASSWGTGSYGYTF. The variable domain in full, with the rest retrieved from reference TRBV5-1 and TRBJ1-2, is KAGVTQTPRYLIKTRGQQVTLSCSPISGHRSVSWYQQTPGQGLQFLFEYFSETQRNKGNFPGRFSGRQFSNSRSEMNVSTLELGDSALYLCASSWGTGSYGYTFGSGTRLTVV.

The chain couples TRBV4-1 to TRBJ2-1, with no clear D. There are 15 residues in the CDR3. Trimming cost V 4 bases and J 6 bases, with 16 bases left between them. Germline CDR1 MGHRA, CDR2 YSYEKL. The CDR3 sequence is CASSRLTSPPNEQFF. As DNA, the CDR3 is TGCGCCAGCAGCCGCCTAACCTCCCCCCCCAATGAGCAGTTCTTC.

The CDR3 protein is CASSYMGANYGYTF. As DNA, the CDR3 is TGTGCCAGCAGCTACATGGGGGCCAACTATGGCTACACCTTC. V gene TRBV5-6 combines with J gene TRBJ1-2, with D maybe TRBD1 (6 bases). Looked up from germline, CDR1 is SGHDT and CDR2 is YYEEEE. The CDR3 has 14 amino acids. Trimming took off 3 bases at V and 2 bases at J, with 11 bases between the two ends.